This paragraph covers one TCR beta chain sequence. This clone has more than one count but fewer than ten. No cognate antigen has been identified for it. The input lacks base qualities; no much larger clone sits a single base away. To identify antigen-specific CD4+ T cell clonotypes by their expansion, the ViraFEST assay first stimulated PBMC with viral peptide pools and then applied TCR sequencing. After around 10 days of culture, CD4+ T cells were isolated with the EasySep CD4+ T cell isolation kit. PCR-confirmed SARS-CoV-2 infection had occurred in convalescent patients between March and December 2020, before the Alpha, Beta and Delta variants emerged in the United States. Each participant got two doses of an mRNA SARS-CoV-2 vaccine, either BNT162b2 or mRNA-1273. Some 2 million PBMC per well were cultured in IMDM with about 4.6% human AB serum, 8 to 10 IU/ml IL-2 and gentamicin, plus 10 ug/ml peptides. Half of the culture medium was replaced with fresh IL-2-containing medium on days 3 and 7. Unless otherwise noted, each peptide stimulation condition was cultured in triplicate wells. PBMC were separated from whole blood using Ficoll-Paque Plus gradient centrifugation and were then either cryopreserved at -140C or used fresh. The spike proteins of SARS-CoV-2 and of the common cold coronaviruses HCoV-NL63, HCoV-OC43 and HCoV-229E were spanned by overlapping peptide pools. The QIAamp micro DNA kit was used to extract genomic DNA from the cultured CD4+ T cells.

This sample was taken from a study of vaccination effects on CD4 cells after COVID-19 (dated by TCRdb to the early 2020s). At the level of the whole study: After vaccination, three convalescent patients were sampled both early (day +14) and late (day +241, +227, +161 respectively). Post-vaccine samples across the study were collected a median of 72 days after the second dose, with a range of 14 to 241. SARS-CoV-2 spike-specific CD4+ TCR repertoires from before and after mRNA vaccination were compared in COVID-19 convalescent patients and in infection-naive vaccine recipients. A total of 10 COVID-19 convalescent patients and several SARS-CoV-2-naive healthy vaccine recipients were included in the full study. The Oncomine TCR Beta short-read assay on an Illumina iSeq 100 was used to sequence cultures from other donors in the study. General study outcomes and caveats: In convalescent patients, the post-vaccine spike-reactive repertoire consisted mainly of new vaccine-induced clones, largely distinct from infection-induced clones. Clones induced by infection and clones induced by vaccination both contracted markedly at late timepoints after vaccination, which fits with T cell responses waning over time. Limitations of the study were the small number of convalescent patients and the absence of early post-infection timepoints.

The germline V gene encodes CDR1 MNHEY and CDR2 SVGAGI. Inclusive of the bounding cysteine and phenylalanine, the CDR3 is 14 residues long. Of all the DNA, just the CDR3 is kept, 42 bases in frame from base 1. Germline trimming amounts to 5 bases on V and 3 bases on J, with 3 as the count of junction bases outside the gene matches. Receptor libraries were prepared by the immunoSEQ multiplex PCR assay. DNA from the cultured and isolated CD4+ T cells underwent TCR beta CDR3 sequencing. Per the authors' processing: The analysis removed non-productive TCR sequences, trimmed reads to the CDR3 region, and retained only CDR3s that were 7 or more amino acids long. The MANAFEST web app was used to identify antigen-specific clonotypes by comparing expansion in peptide wells with expansion in reference cultures. To be called positive, a clone needed expansion at FDR<0.05 compared with the reference and with all other wells, an odds ratio greater than 5, and a frequency greater than 0.1% in two replicate wells. A clonotype was called cross-reactive if it was significantly expanded both in SARS-CoV-2 spike wells and in at least one common cold coronavirus spike condition. CDR3 similarity was assessed by Levenshtein distance using the stringdist R package, and unrooted trees were constructed with ape in R 3.6.1. This immuneACCESS table, as held by TCRdb, lists in-frame sequences with V and J called but not all clones. Of the missing ones, under half trace to an unresolved V gene in checked studies; the others have no known cause. The V and J calls and clone size were taken over from that table, and D and trimming were inferred from the DNA. Within this sample are about 14,000 clones, with about three quarters of them counted one time only. The top ten constitute 17% of the sample.

The sequence derives from a human donor who had a prior SARS-CoV-2 infection. Here the chain combines TRBV6-5 and TRBJ2-1, with TRBD1 identical over 8 junction bases. Sample: CD4+ T cells from PBMCs cultured with SARS-CoV-2 spike peptides, taken after COVID-19 vaccination. The cell subset or site tag for this specimen amounts to: SARS-CoV-2 spike overlapping peptide pool stimulation. The CDR3: CASSTTGGYNEQFF. The sequenced DNA: TGTGCCAGCAGTACCACAGGGGGCTACAATGAGCAGTTCTTC.